The 10 T cell receptor beta chains reported below all come from one sample, sequenced in a study of blood T cell repertoires in COVID-19. Sequencing was performed with immunoSEQ multiplex PCR; in TCRdb, only in-frame clones are kept and a portion is missing. The table has around 72,000 clones, over 75% seen once; the top ten hold 11%. Sequencing was done on a sample of peripheral blood. The receptor set was obtained from a man aged 70 or older with active or convalescent COVID-19.

V and J are TRBV19 and TRBJ2-1; D may be TRBD1 (6 bases). Germline values: CDR1 LNHDA, CDR2 SQIVND (reference sequence). V was pared by 6 bases and J by 7 bases, with 10 bases between. The CDR3 length is 12 residues. This CDR3 is CASSTRGNEQFF. CDR3 DNA: TGTGCCAGTAGCACCAGGGGAAATGAGCAGTTCTTC.

This sequence joins TRBV6-5 and TRBJ1-1; no clear D. The V end lost 0 bases, the J end lost 5 bases, and 7 bases lay between the germline ends. The CDR3 spans 13 residues. Looked up from germline, CDR1 is MNHEY and CDR2 is SVGAGI. The CDR3 sequence is CASSYSSRTEAFF. CDR3 nucleotide sequence: TGTGCCAGCAGTTACTCGTCACGGACTGAAGCTTTCTTT.

The gene calls are TRBV5-1 and TRBJ1-2; TRBD1 aligns across 8 bases. This CDR3 has 14 amino acids. Germline V gene sequence: CDR1 SGHRS, CDR2 YFSETQ. The V and J ends lost 0 bases and 3 bases, in that order; junction bases with no gene match: 1. This chain's CDR3 is CASSLGGQDYGYTF. In DNA, the CDR3 is TGCGCCAGCAGCTTGGGGGGACAGGACTATGGCTACACCTTC. The variable domain in full, completed from reference TRBV5-1 and TRBJ1-2, reads KAGVTQTPRYLIKTRGQQVTLSCSPISGHRSVSWYQQTPGQGLQFLFEYFSETQRNKGNFPGRFSGRQFSNSRSEMNVSTLELGDSALYLCASSLGGQDYGYTFGSGTRLTVV.

J is TRBJ1-5 and V is TRBV28; the D gene is possibly TRBD1 (5 bases). V was pared by 6 bases and J by 5 bases, with 14 bases between. The CDR3 is 14 amino acids. CDR1 and CDR2 from the germline V gene are MDHEN and SYDVKM. CDR3 protein: CASRPDGGYQPQHF. DNA of the CDR3: TGTGCCAGCAGGCCGGATGGGGGGTATCAGCCCCAGCATTTT.

Details on this clone: Relative to the germline gene, one junction end is altered; a read error may explain this. The genes are TRBV7-3 and TRBJ2-1; no firm D call. The germline V gene encodes CDR1 SGHTA and CDR2 FQGTGA. The CDR3 extends over 13 amino acids. CDR3 residues: CASSQDTHLPLVF. The DNA of the CDR3 is TGTGCCAGCAGCCAAGACACACATCTCCCCCTGGTCTTC.

The genes are TRBV28 and TRBJ2-3; 10 bases match TRBD1. The CDR3 is 16 amino acids. Germline assignment: CDR1 MDHEN and CDR2 SYDVKM. With V trimmed by 2 bases and J by 4 bases, 6 bases remained unmatched. CDR3 nucleotide sequence: TGTGCCAGCAGTTTAGTTGGGACAGGGGAAGCAGATACGCAGTATTTT. Its protein is CASSLVGTGEADTQYF.

The chain uses TRBV6-5 and TRBJ2-3, with TRBD2 matching 10 bases. Germline CDR1 and CDR2: MNHEY and SVGAGI. Unmatched junction bases numbered 3, after V lost 6 bases and J lost 3 bases. CDR3 length: 14 amino acids. Here the CDR3 DNA reads TGTGCCAGCAGGCCGGGACTAGCGACAGATACGCAGTATTTT. Translation gives CASRPGLATDTQYF.

This sequence joins TRBV19 and TRBJ1-5; no firm D call. The length of the CDR3 is 13 residues. CDR1 and CDR2 (germline): LNHDA, SQIVND (reference sequence). The V gene lost 4 bases and the J gene lost 7 bases, with 11 bases spanning the gap. This CDR3 reads CASSSEFWQPQHF. For the CDR3, the DNA is TGTGCCAGTAGTAGTGAGTTTTGGCAGCCCCAGCATTTT.

The chain uses TRBV18 and TRBJ1-6, with D maybe TRBD1 (6 bases). CDR3 length: 12 amino acids. CDR1 is KGHSH, CDR2 LQKENI, per germline. Trimming took off 5 bases at V and 7 bases at J, with 6 bases between the two ends. The CDR3 coding sequence is TGTGCCAGCTCAACAGGGAATTCACCCCTCCACTTT. Its protein product is CASSTGNSPLHF.

The chain is built from TRBV10-3 and TRBJ2-1, with 9 positions matching TRBD2. CDR3 length equals 16 residues. The J segment lost 5 bases and the V segment lost 1 base, leaving 6 bases of the junction unmatched. From germline, CDR1 is ENHRY and CDR2 SYGVKD. CDR3 sequence: CAISELGGRVNNEQFF. In DNA form, the CDR3 reads TGTGCCATCAGTGAGTTGGGCGGGAGGGTCAACAATGAGCAGTTCTTC.